This T cell receptor beta chain emerged from a study of blood T cell repertoires in COVID-19. Libraries were prepared by immunoSEQ multiplex PCR; TCRdb keeps only in-frame clonotypes and omits some of them. The table lists around 260,000 clones, about 88% of them singletons. Germline V lookup: CDR1 SGHTA, CDR2 FQGTGA. The CDR3 loop spans 14 amino acids. The J segment lost 4 bases and the V segment lost 5 bases, leaving 7 bases of the junction unmatched. Material: peripheral blood. J is TRBJ1-1 and V is TRBV7-3, with 7 nucleotides matching TRBD1. The source is a man in his thirties or forties with active or convalescent COVID-19. The CDR3 nucleotides read TGTGCCAGCAGCCCCGGACAGGTAGGCACTGAAGCTTTCTTT. Protein product: CASSPGQVGTEAFF.